This record concerns one TCR beta chain sequence. Looked up from germline, CDR1 is SGHRS and CDR2 is YFSETQ. V was trimmed by 1 base and J by 3 bases, leaving 12 bases between them. The CDR3 consists of 15 residues. TCR alpha and TCR beta cDNA libraries carrying sample barcodes and UMIs were produced by 5'RACE using constant-segment primers. TCRdb recomputed calls from the 5' RACE reads with MiXCR, one row per CDR3 protein. Here the sample spans roughly 51,000 distinct CDR3 sequences, under 7.5% being singletons. The sample comes from a study of T-cell memory formation after mild COVID-19. This receptor was taken from a man aged 18 to 29 who had mild COVID-19 (a few samples of this study predate the infection). Cell type and time point are not known. The chain employs TRBV5-1 and TRBJ2-3; D is unresolved. Sequencing input: PBMCs or a T cell subset sorted from them (not recorded which). The CDR3 DNA reads as TGCGCCAGCAGCTTGCGACACCCCCAGACAGATACGCAGTATTTT. It specifies CASSLRHPQTDTQYF.